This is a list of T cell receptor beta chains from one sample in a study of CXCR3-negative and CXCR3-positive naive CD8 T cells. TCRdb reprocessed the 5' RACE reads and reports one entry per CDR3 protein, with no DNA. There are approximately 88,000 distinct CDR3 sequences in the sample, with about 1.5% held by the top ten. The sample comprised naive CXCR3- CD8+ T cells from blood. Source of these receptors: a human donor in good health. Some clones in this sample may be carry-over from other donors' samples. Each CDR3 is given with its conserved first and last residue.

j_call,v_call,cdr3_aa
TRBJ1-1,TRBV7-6,CASNRGYGTEAFF
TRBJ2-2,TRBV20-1,CSARDYDGQGIDTGELFF
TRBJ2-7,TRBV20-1,CSAHVDRGITYEQYF
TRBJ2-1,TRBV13,CASSPGRNEQFF
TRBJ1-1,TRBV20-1,CSAIDRLNTEAFF
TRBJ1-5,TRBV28,CASSLGRGGQPQHF
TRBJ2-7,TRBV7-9,CASSYSQGIEQYF
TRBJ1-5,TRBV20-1,CSASEGKYQPQHF
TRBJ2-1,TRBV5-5,CASSLATRTGMQFF
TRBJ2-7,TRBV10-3,CAIMGQGSSYEQYF
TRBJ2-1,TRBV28,CASSFPSRTTTGTKGLAGNEQFF
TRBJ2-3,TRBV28,CASSLTRDTQYF
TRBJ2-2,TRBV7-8,CASSDDRVPTGELFF
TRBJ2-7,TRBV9,CASSVDVTYEQYF
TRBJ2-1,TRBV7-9,CASSSMTGVHEQFF
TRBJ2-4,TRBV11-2,CASSLYRLAKNIQYF
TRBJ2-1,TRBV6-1,CASSVWTAPGNEQFF
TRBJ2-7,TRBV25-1,CASGDSYEQYF
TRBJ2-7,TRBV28,CASSLIGTGFSEQYF
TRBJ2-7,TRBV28,CASSDRVWDEQYF
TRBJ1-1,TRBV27,CASSSPQGGLLTEAFF
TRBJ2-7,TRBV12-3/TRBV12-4,CASSPPGHEQYF
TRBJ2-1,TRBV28,CASSPGGPEQFF
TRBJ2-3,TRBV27,CASSFELAGEGTDTQYF
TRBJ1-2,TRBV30,CAWSEQGAGGYTF
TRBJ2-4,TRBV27,CASIYAGGKNIQYF
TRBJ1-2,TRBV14,CASSQDRTGRNYGYTF
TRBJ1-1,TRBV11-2,CASSLDRLHTEAFF
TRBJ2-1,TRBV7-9,CASSSDRAVYNEQFF
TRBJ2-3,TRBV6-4,CASSERGPPDTQYF
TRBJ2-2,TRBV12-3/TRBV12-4,CASSLAGQGATGELFF
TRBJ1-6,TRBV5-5,CASSLATDVPLHF
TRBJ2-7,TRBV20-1,CSARGGALRVVDEQYF
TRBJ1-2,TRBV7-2,CASSLSRDYAGWGYTF
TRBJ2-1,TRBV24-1,CATSDPGDEQFF
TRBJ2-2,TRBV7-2,CASSPWTVNTGELFF
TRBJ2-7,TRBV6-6,CASSYRDWTYEQYF
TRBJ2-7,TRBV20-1,CSASLTGTGVGEQYF
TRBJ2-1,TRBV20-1,CSAPTRYAGNEQFF
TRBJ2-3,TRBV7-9,CASSPWALTDTQYF
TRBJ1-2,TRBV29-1,CSVALFTEDYGYTF
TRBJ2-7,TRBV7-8,CASSDLFEQYF